Listed below are T cell receptor beta chains from one sample, sequenced in a study of Graves' ophthalmopathy and Graves' hyperthyroidism. Each CDR3 protein gets one entry after TCRdb re-called the multiplex PCR reads with MiXCR. Here the sample spans hundreds of thousands of distinct CDR3 sequences, 20% to 25% being singletons. Material: peripheral blood. These receptors were obtained from a young woman with stable Graves' hyperthyroidism. Some clones in this sample may be carry-over from other donors' samples. CDR3s include the opening cysteine and the closing phenylalanine or tryptophan. A D gene is named only where the DNA matches it firmly. Where a row states a size, it is once, few, many or the class of an expanded clone; other rows omit it.

TRBJ2-7 TRBD1 TRBV11-1 many TGTGCCAGCAGTTCCGACTTCCGGGACAGGGTCTACGAGCAGTACTTC CASSSDFRDRVYEQYF
TRBJ1-5 . TRBV7-9 few TGTGCCAGCAGCTTAGTGCAGAATCAGCCCCAGCATTTT CASSLVQNQPQHF
TRBJ2-7 TRBD2 TRBV6-1 many TGTGCCAGCAGTGCCGGGACTAGCTGGGAGCAGTACTTC CASSAGTSWEQYF
TRBJ2-2 . TRBV6-2/TRBV6-3 . TGTGCCAGCAGCTCCGTATCCGCCGGGGAGCTGTTTTTT CASSSVSAGELFF
TRBJ2-2 TRBD2 TRBV4-2 few TGTGCCAGCAGCCAAGCCCTTAGCGGGACCGACACCGGGGAGCTGTTTTTT CASSQALSGTDTGELFF
TRBJ2-7 TRBD1 TRBV11-1 many TGTGCCAGCAGCTTAGTTTCGGGACAGCTTTACGAGCAGTACTTC CASSLVSGQLYEQYF
TRBJ1-1 . TRBV24-1 . TGTGCCACCAGGGGACACCTGAACACTGAAGCTTTCTTT CATRGHLNTEAFF
TRBJ2-5 TRBD1 TRBV6-1 . TGTGCCAGCAGGGCGGACAGGGGGCGTATAAAGTTAGGGGAGACCCAGTACTTC CASRADRGRIKLGETQYF
TRBJ2-5 TRBD2 TRBV7-3 many TGTGCCAGCAGCTTAGCGGGGGGCTTCCAAGAGACCCAGTACTTC CASSLAGGFQETQYF
TRBJ2-7 . TRBV6-5 few TGTGCCAGCAGTTACTCTAGCAGGCGAGGGGATGGGCAGTACTTC CASSYSSRRGDGQYF
TRBJ1-5 . TRBV5-5 many TGTGCCAGCAGCGACGGACGGAAAGATCAGCCCCAGCATTTT CASSDGRKDQPQHF
TRBJ1-2 TRBD1 TRBV30 once TGTGCCTGGAGGGACAGGGGACTATATGGCTACACCTTC CAWRDRGLYGYTF
TRBJ2-7 . TRBV7-2 . TGTGCCAGCACTCCTATCCGGGCCACCTACGAGCAGTACTTC CASTPIRATYEQYF
TRBJ1-2 . TRBV12-3/TRBV12-4 many TGCGCCAGCAGCCTCCAAGGTGGCTACACCTTC CASSLQGGYTF
TRBJ2-5 TRBD2 TRBV2 many TGTGCCAGCGGGTTCAACGGGAGGGAAGAGACCCAGTACTTC CASGFNGREETQYF
TRBJ2-7 TRBD1 TRBV10-1 . TGCGCCATTCCTCCGGGACAGGGGATACCCTACGAGCAGTACTTC CAIPPGQGIPYEQYF
TRBJ1-6 TRBD1 TRBV4-3 . TGCGCCAGCAGCCAAGATCAGGGGGATAATTCACCCCTCCACTTT CASSQDQGDNSPLHF
TRBJ1-2 TRBD1 TRBV12-3/TRBV12-4 few TGTGCCAGCAGTCCCTCCGGACAGGGGAACTATGGCTACACCTTC CASSPSGQGNYGYTF